These 9 T cell receptor beta chains originate from one sample sequenced in a study of blood T cells in healthy people across ages. Combining a sample-barcoded 5' primer with a J-beta primer mix, a second PCR ran for roughly 6 to 12 cycles. TCRdb reprocessed the 5' RACE reads with MiXCR, giving one entry per CDR3 protein. The data contain some 1 million distinct CDR3 sequences, 35% to 55% of them singletons. The sample taken for sequencing was blood. The receptors come from a woman in her sixties or seventies in good health.

The chain carries TRBV12-5 and TRBJ1-4, with TRBD1 identical over 9 bases. Per germline, CDR1 LGHNT and CDR2 FRNRAP. V lost 1 base to trimming and J lost 6 bases; unmatched junction nucleotides: 3. The CDR3 runs 15 residues. CDR3 nucleotides: TGTGCTAGTGGTTTGGGGACAGGGGCACATGAAAAACTGTTTTTT. It yields the protein CASGLGTGAHEKLFF. Based on the CDR3 plus reference TRBV12-5 and TRBJ1-4, the full variable domain is DARVTQTPRHKVTEMGQEVTMRCQPILGHNTVFWYRQTMMQGLELLAYFRNRAPLDDSGMPKDRFSAEMPDATLATLKIQPSEPRDSAVYFCASGLGTGAHEKLFFGSGTQLSVL.

A few counts support this clonotype. The chain is built from TRBV27 and TRBJ2-3; D gene ambiguous. Deletions cut 2 bases from V and 5 bases from J, with 8 bases between. This CDR3 is 13 amino acids long. Germline V gene lookup returns CDR1 MNHEY and CDR2 SMNVEV (reference sequence). The CDR3 DNA reads as TGTGCCAGCAGTTTAGTCAGAAGAGATACGCAGTATTTT. Translation: CASSLVRRDTQYF.

This rearrangement joins TRBV7-6 to TRBJ2-5, with D maybe TRBD2 (6 bases). The CDR3 runs 17 residues. Germline-derived CDR1 and CDR2 are SGHVS and FNYEAQ. The ends were cut back, 1 base at V and 5 bases at J, with 20 bases in the middle. CDR3 DNA sequence: TGTGCCAGCAGCTTAGACGCACGGGAGTACGGAGGGGAGACCCAGTACTTC. Amino acids: CASSLDAREYGGETQYF.

Comment on this clonotype: An end of the junction differs from the germline gene, which may be a read error. This chain connects TRBV12-3 or TRBV12-4 to TRBJ1-2; D possibly corresponds to TRBD1 (5 bases). The CDR3 has 13 amino acids. CDR3 sequence reads: CASIPGPNYGHTF. CDR3 sequence (DNA): TGTGCCAGCATTCCGGGGCCCAACTATGGCCACACCTTC.

This chain joins TRBV5-1 and TRBJ2-7; 7 bases fit TRBD2. Germline loops: CDR1 SGHRS, CDR2 YFSETQ. The V gene end was trimmed by 0 bases and the J gene end by 2 bases; junction bases not matched to a gene: 5. The CDR3 totals 15 residues. The CDR3 is CASSLVSGTTYEQYF. CDR3 DNA sequence: TGCGCCAGCAGCTTGGTGTCAGGGACTACCTACGAGCAGTACTTC.

The chain carries TRBV28 and TRBJ2-7; TRBD1 agrees at 9 bases. The germline gives CDR1 MDHEN, CDR2 SYDVKM. There are 15 residues in the CDR3. V dropped 5 bases and J dropped 4; count of bases not matched to a gene: 9. The CDR3 loop reads CASSPPGQGTYEQYF. The CDR3 DNA reads as TGTGCCAGCAGTCCCCCGGGACAGGGTACATACGAGCAGTACTTC. Based on the CDR3 plus reference TRBV28 and TRBJ2-7, the full variable domain is DVKVTQSSRYLVKRTGEKVFLECVQDMDHENMFWYRQDPGLGLRLIYFSYDVKMKEKGDIPEGYSVSREKKERFSLILESASTNQTSMYLCASSPPGQGTYEQYFGPGTRLTVT.

The gene calls are TRBV14 and TRBJ1-6, with D maybe TRBD1 (5 bases). Germline values: CDR1 SGHDN, CDR2 FVKESK. V shed 3 bases and J shed 10 bases, with 16 bases lying between them. This CDR3 is 15 amino acids long. The CDR3 reads CASSHRAGAKSPLHF. DNA for the CDR3: TGTGCCAGCAGCCACCGGGCCGGGGCGAAATCACCCCTCCACTTT.

V gene TRBV2 combines with J gene TRBJ2-2; D remains ambiguous. Trimming took off 6 bases at V and 6 bases at J, with 20 bases between the two ends. CDR3 length: 16 residues. CDR1 is SNHLY, CDR2 FYNNEI, per germline. The CDR3 sequence is CASSNPGRLESGELFF. The CDR3 coding sequence is TGTGCCAGCAGCAATCCAGGAAGGCTAGAGTCCGGGGAGCTGTTTTTT.

In DNA, the CDR3 is TGTGCCACCAGCAGAGAGGCCCTACCGGGGGGAGAGCAGTTCTTC. Amino acids: CATSREALPGGEQFF. V and J are TRBV15 and TRBJ2-1, with TRBD2 identical over 7 bases. V shed 0 bases and J 10 bases; nucleotides not matched to a gene: 9. The CDR3 extends over 15 amino acids. Germline CDR1 LNHNV, CDR2 YYDKDF (reference sequence).